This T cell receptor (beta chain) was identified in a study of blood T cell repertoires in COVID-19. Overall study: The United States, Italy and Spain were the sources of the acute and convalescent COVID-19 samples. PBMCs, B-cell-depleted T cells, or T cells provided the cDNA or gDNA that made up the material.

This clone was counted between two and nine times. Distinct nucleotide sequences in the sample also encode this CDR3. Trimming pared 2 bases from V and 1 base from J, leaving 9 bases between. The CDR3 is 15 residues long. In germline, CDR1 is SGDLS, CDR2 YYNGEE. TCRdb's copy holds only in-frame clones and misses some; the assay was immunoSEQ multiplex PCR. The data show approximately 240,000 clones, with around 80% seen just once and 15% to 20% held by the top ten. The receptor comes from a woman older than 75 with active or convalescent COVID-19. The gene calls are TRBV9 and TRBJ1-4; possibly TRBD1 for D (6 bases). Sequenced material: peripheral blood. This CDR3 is CASSVGGRTNEKLFF. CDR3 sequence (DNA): TGTGCCAGCAGCGTTGGGGGCAGAACTAATGAAAAACTGTTTTTT.